This entry is about one T cell receptor (beta chain). Its antigen is currently unknown. The data are from a study of radiotherapy plus CTLA-4 blockade in lung cancer. Background on the study: Objective responses arose in around a sixth of patients, and 25% to 35% experienced disease control. Broader study findings: Reports identified early blood T cell clone dynamics, with interferon-beta, as the best response predictor.

The data were produced by immunoSEQ multiplex PCR, yet TCRdb's version contains in-frame clones alone and is incomplete. Of 100,000 or so clones listed, roughly 80% are singletons. With ipilimumab providing CTLA-4 blockade, focal radiation was administered to patients who had chemo-refractory metastatic non-small-cell lung cancer. This CDR3 is 14 amino acids long. CDR1 and CDR2 (germline): SNHLY, FYNNEI. Germline trimming cut 4 bases from V and 2 bases from J; bases unmatched to any gene: 2. The chain is built from TRBV2 and TRBJ1-2, with TRBD1 matching 9 bases. This TCR came from a human donor with non-small cell lung cancer that progressed on radiotherapy plus ipilimumab. Sequenced material: peripheral blood, taken from a patient treated with radiotherapy plus ipilimumab. The CDR3 region has the DNA TGTGCCAGCAGTGTGGGACAGGGCAACTATGGCTACACCTTC. It yields the protein CASSVGQGNYGYTF.